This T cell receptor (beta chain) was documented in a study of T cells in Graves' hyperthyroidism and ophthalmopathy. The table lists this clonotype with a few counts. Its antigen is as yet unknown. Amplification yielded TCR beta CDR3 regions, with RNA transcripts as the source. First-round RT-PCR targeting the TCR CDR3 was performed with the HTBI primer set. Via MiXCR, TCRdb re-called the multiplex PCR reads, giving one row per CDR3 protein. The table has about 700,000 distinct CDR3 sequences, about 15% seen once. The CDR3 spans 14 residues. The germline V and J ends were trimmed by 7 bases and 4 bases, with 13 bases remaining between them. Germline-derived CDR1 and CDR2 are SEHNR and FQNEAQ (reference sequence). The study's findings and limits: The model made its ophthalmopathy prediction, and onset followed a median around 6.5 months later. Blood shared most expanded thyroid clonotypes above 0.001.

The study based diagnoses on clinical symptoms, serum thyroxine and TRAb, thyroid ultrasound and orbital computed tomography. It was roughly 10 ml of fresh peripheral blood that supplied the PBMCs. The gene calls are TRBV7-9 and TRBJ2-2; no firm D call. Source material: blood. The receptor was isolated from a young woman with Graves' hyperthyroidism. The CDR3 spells CASNLLGITGELFF. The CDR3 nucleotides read TGTGCCAGCAATCTCCTAGGTATCACCGGGGAGCTGTTTTTT. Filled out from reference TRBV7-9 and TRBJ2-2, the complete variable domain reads DTGVSQNPRHKITKRGQNVTFRCDPISEHNRLYWYRQTLGQGPEFLTYFQNEAQLEKSRLLSDRFSAERPKGSFSTLEIQRTEQGDSAMYLCASNLLGITGELFFGEGSRLTVL.